One sample yielded the 20 T cell receptor beta chains listed below, sequenced in a study of blood T cell repertoires in COVID-19. Sequenced by immunoSEQ multiplex PCR; TCRdb stores in-frame clones only, minus some. The profile shows about 420,000 clones, around nine tenths of them singletons. Sequencing used peripheral blood. The receptors derive from a man between 18 and 29 years old with COVID-19, enrolled during active disease.

Comment on this clone: One end of the junction varies from germline; a read error may be responsible. The V and J genes are TRBV7-7 and TRBJ2-1, with TRBD2 matching 8 bases. Germline values: CDR1 SSHAT, CDR2 FNYEAQ (reference sequence). The CDR3 length is 15 residues. In nucleotides, the CDR3 is TGTGCTAGCAGCCAAGCGGGGGACGGTAGGAATGAGCAGTTCTTC. This encodes CASSQAGDGRNEQFF.

In nucleotides, the CDR3 is TGCGCCAGCAGCACTGGACTTCGCACAGATACGCAGTATTTT. Protein product: CASSTGLRTDTQYF. The chain is built from TRBV5-1 and TRBJ2-3; D possibly corresponds to TRBD2 (5 bases). The CDR3 runs 14 residues. CDR1 and CDR2 (germline): SGHRS, YFSETQ. Trimming stripped 4 bases from V and 1 base from J, with 10 bases between.

V usage is TRBV30 and J usage is TRBJ2-7; 7 nucleotides align to TRBD2. The CDR3 consists of 14 residues. Germline CDR1 is GTSNPN and CDR2 is SVGIG (reference sequence). V trimming: 3 bases; J trimming: 6 bases; junction bases outside the gene matches: 11. The CDR3 reads CAWSRGAGVGEQYF. The CDR3 coding sequence is TGTGCCTGGAGCCGTGGGGCGGGAGTTGGCGAGCAGTACTTC.

The chain carries TRBV19 and TRBJ2-3; 7 nucleotides line up with TRBD1. With V trimmed by 4 bases and J by 4 bases, 2 bases remained unmatched. Germline CDR1 and CDR2: LNHDA and SQIVND (reference sequence). The CDR3 contains 13 residues. The CDR3 is CASSNQGADTQYF. The CDR3 DNA reads as TGTGCCAGTAGTAACCAGGGGGCAGATACGCAGTATTTT.

The chain joins TRBV10-1 to TRBJ2-2; D remains ambiguous. V shed 2 bases and J shed 5 bases, with 6 bases lying between them. Germline V gene sequence: CDR1 WNHNN, CDR2 SYGVQD (reference sequence). The CDR3 runs 13 residues. This CDR3 is CASSELRTGELFF. CDR3 sequence (DNA): TGCGCCAGCAGTGAGCTGAGGACCGGGGAGCTGTTTTTT.

The chain is built from TRBV3-1 (or the pseudogene TRBV3-2) and TRBJ2-7; 9 nucleotides agree with TRBD2. V was clipped by 0 bases and J by 3 bases; unmatched bases: 6. CDR3 length equals 16 residues. CDR1 and CDR2 from the germline V gene are LGHDT and YNNKEL (reference sequence). The CDR3 DNA follows: TGTGCCAGCAGCCAAGATTTAGTTAGCGGGAGCTACGAGCAGTACTTC. It is translated as CASSQDLVSGSYEQYF.

The chain carries TRBV7-8 and TRBJ2-7; 7 positions agree with TRBD2. The CDR3 loop spans 15 amino acids. V was clipped by 5 bases and J by 1 base; unmatched bases: 8. Germline assignment: CDR1 SGHVS and CDR2 FQNEAQ. The CDR3 DNA follows: TGTGCCAGCAGCCCTACGGGCGGGAGATCCTACGAGCAGTACTTC. It codes for CASSPTGGRSYEQYF. Based on the CDR3 plus reference TRBV7-8 and TRBJ2-7, the full variable domain is GAGVSQSPRYKVAKRGQDVALRCDPISGHVSLFWYQQALGQGPEFLTYFQNEAQLDKSGLPSDRFFAERPEGSVSTLKIQRTQQEDSAVYLCASSPTGGRSYEQYFGPGTRLTVT.

The gene calls are TRBV5-8 and TRBJ1-1; TRBD1 is a possible D gene (6 bases). There are 11 residues in the CDR3. The V end lost 4 bases, the J end lost 11 bases, and 12 bases lay between the germline ends. CDR1 is SGHTS, CDR2 YDEGEE, per germline. As DNA, the CDR3 is TGTGCCAGCAGCGGGAACAGGGACGCTTTCTTT. Its protein product is CASSGNRDAFF.

This clone was counted between two and nine times. The rearrangement joins TRBV30 to TRBJ1-2, with TRBD1 matching 7 bases. V trimming: 2 bases; J trimming: 6 bases; junction bases outside the gene matches: 6. Germline CDR1 and CDR2: GTSNPN and SVGIG (reference sequence). CDR3 size: 13 residues. CDR3 residues: CAWSRDSDDGYTF. The CDR3 bases are TGTGCCTGGAGTCGGGACAGTGACGATGGCTACACCTTC. Full variable domain (rest looked up from reference TRBV30 and TRBJ1-2): SQTIHQWPATLVQPVGSPLSLECTVEGTSNPNLYWYRQAAGRGLQLLFYSVGIGQISSEVPQNLSASRPQDRQFILSSKKLLLSDSGFYLCAWSRDSDDGYTFGSGTRLTVV.

The rearrangement joins TRBV25-1 to TRBJ2-4, with D possibly matching TRBD1 (6 bases). CDR3 length: 15 residues. Trimming removed 4 bases from V and 0 bases from J, with 10 bases in between. The germline CDR1 and CDR2 sequences are MGHDK and SYGVNS. The CDR3 loop is CASSATGIAKNIQYF. CDR3 DNA sequence: TGTGCCAGCAGTGCTACAGGGATAGCCAAAAACATTCAGTACTTC.

The chain uses TRBV27 and TRBJ2-7; a weak D match, TRBD2 (6 bases). The CDR3 sequence is 15 residues long. V dropped 0 bases and J dropped 6 bases, with 15 bases sitting between them. Per germline, CDR1 MNHEY and CDR2 SMNVEV (reference sequence). The CDR3 loop is CASSLSDGGRSEQYF. CDR3 nucleotide sequence: TGTGCCAGCAGTTTATCGGACGGGGGACGGAGCGAGCAGTACTTC.

The gene calls are TRBV19 and TRBJ2-1; TRBD2 matches at 7 bases. With 7 bases clipped from V and 4 bases from J, the junction kept 13 bases outside the gene matches. The CDR3 contains 16 residues. CDR1 is LNHDA, CDR2 SQIVND, per germline (reference sequence). This CDR3 reads CASTFSAGAPYNEQFF. In nucleotides, the CDR3 is TGTGCCAGTACATTTTCTGCGGGAGCCCCATACAATGAGCAGTTCTTC.

The chain combines TRBV3-1 (or the pseudogene TRBV3-2) with TRBJ2-2; the match to TRBD2 covers 14 bases. V trimming: 3 bases; J trimming: 6 bases; junction bases outside the gene matches: 0. The CDR3 runs to 15 residues. Germline assignment: CDR1 LGHDT and CDR2 YNNKEL (reference sequence). CDR3 DNA: TGTGCCAGCAGCCAGGGACTAGCGGGAGCCGGGGAGCTGTTTTTT. Translated: CASSQGLAGAGELFF.

The chain carries TRBV19 and TRBJ1-2; D unclear. Trimming stripped 3 bases from V and 4 bases from J, with 12 bases between. The V gene's germline CDR1 is LNHDA and CDR2 SQIVND (reference sequence). The CDR3 has 14 residues. CDR3 sequence reads: CASSMGARLYGYTF. In DNA form, the CDR3 reads TGTGCCAGTAGTATGGGCGCACGTCTCTATGGCTACACCTTC.

This clone was seen only once. V and J are TRBV7-2 and TRBJ2-7; TRBD2 matches at 10 bases. The germline gives CDR1 SGHTA, CDR2 FQGNSA. J lost 7 bases, V lost 1 base, and 4 bases had no gene match. The CDR3 loop spans 14 amino acids. The CDR3 DNA reads as TGTGCCAGCAGCTTAGGGCTAGCGGGAGTTGAGCAGTACTTC. It encodes CASSLGLAGVEQYF.

The V and J genes are TRBV12-2 and TRBJ1-5; TRBD1 is the table's D call and was not checked against the DNA. TRBV12-2 is annotated as a pseudogene. The CDR3 is made up of 19 amino acids. The CDR3 DNA sequence: TGTGCAAGTCGCCCGACTGACAGGGTAAGCTTTAGTAGCAATCAGCCCCAGCATTTT. Translated: CASRPTDRVSFSSNQPQHF.

J is TRBJ2-3 and V is TRBV5-1, with unresolved D. Germline lookup yields CDR1 SGHRS and CDR2 YFSETQ. The length of the CDR3 is 15 residues. V was shortened by 0 bases and J by 5 bases, with 13 bases between the two germline ends. The CDR3 is CASSLESLLVDTQYF. The CDR3 DNA is TGCGCCAGCAGCTTGGAAAGCCTCTTAGTAGATACGCAGTATTTT.

The chain is built from TRBV9 and TRBJ1-2; no firm D call. Germline CDR1 reads SGDLS; CDR2 reads YYNGEE. The CDR3 has 13 amino acids. V was clipped by 2 bases and J by 2 bases, with 7 bases between them. The CDR3 here is CASSVGGNYGYTF. As DNA, the CDR3 is TGTGCCAGCAGCGTCGGCGGCAACTATGGCTACACCTTC.

The rearrangement joins TRBV20-1 to TRBJ2-3, with D perhaps matching TRBD2 (6 bases). V gave up 3 bases and J gave up 0 bases, with 13 bases separating them. Per the germline V gene, CDR1 is DFQATT and CDR2 is SNEGSKA (reference sequence). This CDR3 has 15 amino acids. The CDR3 nucleotides are TGCAGTGCTAGTTACCCCGGGACTAGCACAGATACGCAGTATTTT. It yields the protein CSASYPGTSTDTQYF.

V is TRBV25-1 and J is TRBJ2-7, with 10 bases matching TRBD2. This CDR3 comprises 14 residues. Trimming removed 3 bases from V and 6 bases from J; junction bases left unmatched: 5. Per the germline V gene, CDR1 is MGHDK and CDR2 is SYGVNS. CDR3 DNA sequence: TGTGCCAGCAGTGACAGCGGGAGGGCCTCCGAGCAGTACTTC. It codes for CASSDSGRASEQYF.